This TCR beta chain was profiled in a study of post-analysis software for immune sequencing data. Regarding the study as a whole: Analysis by F measure revealed that same-batch samples clustered strongly together. In patients, five TRBV segments were more frequent than in controls, with TRBV5-6, TRBV5-1 and TRBV20-1 among them. Compared against controls, patients with multiple sclerosis displayed significantly lower normalized Chao1 diversity.

Prepared TCR beta cDNA libraries contained unique molecular identifiers. TCRdb called the PCR reads again in MiXCR, with one record for every CDR3 protein. The sample includes around 440,000 distinct CDR3 sequences, approximately 45% of them seen just once. As to this clonotype: Its antigen remains unidentified.

The CDR3 is 14 residues long. Trimming took 3 bases from V and 3 from J; bases not matched to a gene: 4. The sequenced sample consisted of blood. The rearrangement uses TRBV12-3 or TRBV12-4 and TRBJ1-2; TRBD1 matches 7 bases. This TCR came from a girl aged 5-17 years with multiple sclerosis. In nucleotides, the CDR3 is TGTGCCAGCAGTTTCCGGGACAGTGACTATGGCTACACCTTC. Protein product: CASSFRDSDYGYTF.